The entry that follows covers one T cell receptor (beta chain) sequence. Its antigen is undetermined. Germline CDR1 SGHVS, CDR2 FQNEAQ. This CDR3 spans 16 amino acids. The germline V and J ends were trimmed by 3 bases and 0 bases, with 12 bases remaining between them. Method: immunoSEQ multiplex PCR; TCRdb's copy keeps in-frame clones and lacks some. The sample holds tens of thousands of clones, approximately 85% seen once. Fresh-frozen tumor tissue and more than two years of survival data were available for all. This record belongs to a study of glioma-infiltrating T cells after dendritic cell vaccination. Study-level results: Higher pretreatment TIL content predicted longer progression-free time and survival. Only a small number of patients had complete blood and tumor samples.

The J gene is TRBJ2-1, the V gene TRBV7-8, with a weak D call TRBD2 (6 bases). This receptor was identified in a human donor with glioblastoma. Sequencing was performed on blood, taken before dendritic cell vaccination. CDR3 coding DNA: TGTGCCAGCAGCTTTGGGGGGAAGGGCTCCTACAATGAGCAGTTCTTC. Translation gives CASSFGGKGSYNEQFF.